The clone carrying this T cell receptor (beta chain) was recorded once. These data originate in a study of cytomegalovirus exposure and HLA in healthy donors. Data came from immunoSEQ multiplex PCR; TCRdb stores just in-frame clones and leaves some out. The sample contains 250,000 to 350,000 clones, roughly 87% of which appear only once. This CDR3 region has 9 residues. Trimming took 2 bases from V and 11 from J, leaving 1 base between them. Germline CDR1 reads GTSNPN; CDR2 reads SVGIG (reference sequence). This chain connects TRBV30 to TRBJ1-6; D not resolved. The specimen was PBMCs. This sequence originates from a woman in her thirties in good health and CMV-seropositive. The CDR3 here is CAWSPPLHF. CDR3 bases: TGTGCCTGGAGTCCACCCCTCCACTTT. The whole variable domain, remainder taken from reference TRBV30 and TRBJ1-6, is SQTIHQWPATLVQPVGSPLSLECTVEGTSNPNLYWYRQAAGRGLQLLFYSVGIGQISSEVPQNLSASRPQDRQFILSSKKLLLSDSGFYLCAWSPPLHFGNGTRLTVT.